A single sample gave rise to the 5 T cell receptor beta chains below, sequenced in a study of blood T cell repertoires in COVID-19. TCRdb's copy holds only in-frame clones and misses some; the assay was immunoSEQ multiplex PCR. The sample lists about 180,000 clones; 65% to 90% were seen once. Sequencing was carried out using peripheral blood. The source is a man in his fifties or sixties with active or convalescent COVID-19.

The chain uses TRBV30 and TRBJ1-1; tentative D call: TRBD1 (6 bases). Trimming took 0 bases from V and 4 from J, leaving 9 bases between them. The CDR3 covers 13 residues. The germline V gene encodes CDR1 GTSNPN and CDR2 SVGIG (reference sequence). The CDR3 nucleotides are TGTGCCTGGAGTGTGGACAGCTCCACTGAAGCTTTCTTT. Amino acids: CAWSVDSSTEAFF.

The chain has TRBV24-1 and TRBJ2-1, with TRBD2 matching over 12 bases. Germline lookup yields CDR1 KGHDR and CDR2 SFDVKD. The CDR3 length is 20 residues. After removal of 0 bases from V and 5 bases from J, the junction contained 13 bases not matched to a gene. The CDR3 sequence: CATSDLGVGTSGSSNNEQFF. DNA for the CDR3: TGTGCCACCAGTGATTTGGGGGTCGGGACTAGCGGGTCGAGCAACAATGAGCAGTTCTTC.

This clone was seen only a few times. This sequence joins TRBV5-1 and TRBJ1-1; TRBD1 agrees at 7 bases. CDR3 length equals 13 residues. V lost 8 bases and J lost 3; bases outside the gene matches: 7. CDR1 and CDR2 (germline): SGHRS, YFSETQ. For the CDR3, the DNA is TGCGCCAGAACTGGGACAGTGCACACTGAAGCTTTCTTT. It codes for CARTGTVHTEAFF. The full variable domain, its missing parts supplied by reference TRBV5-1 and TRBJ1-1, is KAGVTQTPRYLIKTRGQQVTLSCSPISGHRSVSWYQQTPGQGLQFLFEYFSETQRNKGNFPGRFSGRQFSNSRSEMNVSTLELGDSALYLCARTGTVHTEAFFGQGTRLTVV.

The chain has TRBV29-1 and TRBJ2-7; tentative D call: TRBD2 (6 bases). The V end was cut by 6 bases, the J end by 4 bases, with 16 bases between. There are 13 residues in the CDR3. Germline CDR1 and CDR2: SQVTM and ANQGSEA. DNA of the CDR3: TGCAGCGTGTGGAGGGAAGGGTGGTACGAGCAGTACTTC. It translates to CSVWREGWYEQYF.

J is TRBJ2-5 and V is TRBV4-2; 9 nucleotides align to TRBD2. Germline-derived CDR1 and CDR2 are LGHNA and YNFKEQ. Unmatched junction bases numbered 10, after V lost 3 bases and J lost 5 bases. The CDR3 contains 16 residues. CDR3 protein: CASSHATSGSGETQYF. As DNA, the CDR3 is TGTGCCAGCAGCCACGCGACTAGCGGATCAGGGGAGACCCAGTACTTC.